The rows below give T cell receptor beta chains drawn from one sample of a study of post-analysis software for immune sequencing data. TCRdb reprocessed the PCR reads via MiXCR and lists one record per CDR3 protein. The repertoire holds about 770,000 distinct CDR3 sequences, with just over 45% as singletons. The material sequenced was blood. The source of these receptors is a girl between 5 and 17 years old with multiple sclerosis. Each CDR3 is given with its conserved first and last residue. Fields, in order: V gene, J gene, D gene, clone size, CDR3 DNA, CDR3 protein. A D gene is named only where the DNA matches it firmly. The listing skips clone size in some rows; elsewhere it reads once, few, many or a size class.

>TRBV12-3/TRBV12-4|TRBJ2-3|.|few
TGTGCCAGCAGTCCCTCTAGCCCCGATACGCAGTATTTT
CASSPSSPDTQYF
>TRBV6-6|TRBJ2-7|.|.
TGTGCCAGCAGTTATTTGACAGCGTACGAGCAGTACTTC
CASSYLTAYEQYF
>TRBV5-1|TRBJ2-7|TRBD2|few
TGCGCCAGCAGCCCCGGGACTAGCGGAAAGAACTACGAGCAGTACTTC
CASSPGTSGKNYEQYF
>TRBV29-1|TRBJ2-7|.|.
TGCAGCGCGGACCTTACCTACGAGCAGTACTTC
CSADLTYEQYF
>TRBV9|TRBJ2-7|.|.
TGTGCCAGCAGCCCCGGGACCCAACAGCTCGGGCAGTACTTC
CASSPGTQQLGQYF
>TRBV7-9|TRBJ2-1|TRBD2|few
TGTGCCAGCCCGGGCGTTGCGGGAGAAAACGCCTCCTACAATGAGCAGTTCTTC
CASPGVAGENASYNEQFF
>TRBV12-3/TRBV12-4|TRBJ1-2|TRBD1|.
TGTGCCAGCAGTTTTGCCCTAGGGGGCGCGAGGTCCATCACCTTC
CASSFALGGARSITF
>TRBV7-2|TRBJ2-7|.|.
TGTGCCAGCAGCTTAGGCGGCTGGGCCTACGAGCAGTACTTC
CASSLGGWAYEQYF
>TRBV14|TRBJ1-1|.|.
TGTGCCAGCAGCCCCCGCAGGGCTGAAGCTTTCTTT
CASSPRRAEAFF
>TRBV7-9|TRBJ2-6|TRBD2|.
TGTGCCAGCAGCCTAGGACTAGCGGGAGGAGGGCGTGGGGCCAACGTCCTGACTTTC
CASSLGLAGGGRGANVLTF
>TRBV12-3/TRBV12-4|TRBJ1-2|TRBD1|.
TGTGCCAGCAGTCCCCCTACCACAGGGGCGGCTAACTATGGCTACACCTTC
CASSPPTTGAANYGYTF
>TRBV30|TRBJ1-2|.|.
TGTGCCTGGAGCCATGGGGCCTATGGCTACACCTTC
CAWSHGAYGYTF
>TRBV10-3|TRBJ2-7|.|few
TGTGCCATCAGTGACCAGGTGGCCATAGGGGGGTACGAGCAGTACTTC
CAISDQVAIGGYEQYF
>TRBV19|TRBJ1-2|.|.
TGTGCCACCGAGAGTAACTATGGCTACACCTTC
CATESNYGYTF
>TRBV20-1|TRBJ2-3|TRBD2|.
TGCAGTGCTCAGGGACTAGCGGGTGTGACAGATACGCAGTATTTT
CSAQGLAGVTDTQYF
>TRBV7-3|TRBJ2-5|.|.
TGTGCCAGCAGCCGGCAGTATGCGGAGACCCAGTACTTC
CASSRQYAETQYF
>TRBV9|TRBJ1-2|.|.
TGTGCCAGCAGCGTAGCTCCCTATGGCTACACCTTC
CASSVAPYGYTF
>TRBV20-1|TRBJ2-1|.|.
TGCAGTGCTAGCGGGACCTCGAGAAATGAGCAGTTCTTC
CSASGTSRNEQFF
>TRBV20-1|TRBJ2-7|TRBD1|few
TGCAGTGCTGGTCCGGGACAGGGAGCCTACGAGCAGTACTTC
CSAGPGQGAYEQYF
>TRBV30|TRBJ1-4|TRBD1|.
TGTGCCTGGACTGACAGGGGTGGGGAAAAACTGTTTTTT
CAWTDRGGEKLFF
>TRBV29-1|TRBJ2-7|TRBD2|few
TGCAGCGTCGCCGGGACTAGCGGGGTCTCCTACGAGCAGTACTTC
CSVAGTSGVSYEQYF
>TRBV29-1|TRBJ2-7|TRBD1|.
TGCAGCGTTGAAGGTGGACAGGCTACGACCTACGAGCAGTACTTC
CSVEGGQATTYEQYF
>TRBV20-1|TRBJ2-3|TRBD2|.
TGCAGTGCTAGCCGACTAGCGGGTCCCGCAGATACGCAGTATTTT
CSASRLAGPADTQYF
>TRBV4-3|TRBJ2-1|.|.
TGCGCCAGCAGCCAAGACCGGGGCGGGCGGGGCTACAATGAGCAGTTCTTC
CASSQDRGGRGYNEQFF
>TRBV7-9|TRBJ1-2|.|.
TGTGCCAGCAGCTTAGCGTCCAGGAACGGCTACACCTTC
CASSLASRNGYTF
>TRBV29-1|TRBJ2-1|.|.
TGCAGCGTCCTCGGTGGCAGGTCGGATGAGCAGTTCTTC
CSVLGGRSDEQFF
>TRBV20-1|TRBJ1-5|.|.
TGCAGTGCTATTCCAGACTCTAGCAATCAGCCCCAGCATTTT
CSAIPDSSNQPQHF
>TRBV10-3|TRBJ1-2|TRBD1|once
TGTGCCATCAGTGAGACCCGGGACAGGGTATCTGGCTACACCTTC
CAISETRDRVSGYTF
>TRBV20-1|TRBJ2-7|.|once
TGCAGTGCTAGAGATCGGCGGGCCAGGGGGCAGTACTTC
CSARDRRARGQYF
>TRBV5-5|TRBJ2-1|.|.
TGTGCCAGCAGCTTGTGGGCGGTGTCTAACAATGAGCAGTTCTTC
CASSLWAVSNNEQFF
>TRBV29-1|TRBJ1-1|TRBD1|.
TGCAGCGCCTCCCGACAGGGCCCTGAAGCTTTCTTT
CSASRQGPEAFF
>TRBV20-1|TRBJ2-3|.|.
TGCAGTGCTAAACCTGCGGGAAGCGCAGGTACGCAGTATTTT
CSAKPAGSAGTQYF
>TRBV27|TRBJ2-7|.|few
TGTGCCACTGTAGACCGGGACTCTGGTGGCTACGAGCAGTACTTC
CATVDRDSGGYEQYF
>TRBV6-5|TRBJ2-1|.|.
TGTGCCAGCAGTTACTCCCGGGACGGAGGCTCCTACAATGAGCAGTTCTTC
CASSYSRDGGSYNEQFF
>TRBV4-1|TRBJ2-5|TRBD2|few
TGCGCCAGCAGCCTACTCCATAGCGGGACGCCCGTCGTAAATGAGCAGTACTTC
CASSLLHSGTPVVNEQYF
>TRBV15|TRBJ1-5|TRBD1|.
TGTGCCACCACAACGGACAGGGAGGATCAGCCCCAGCATTTT
CATTTDREDQPQHF
>TRBV6-5|TRBJ2-1|TRBD2|.
TGTGCCAGCAGTGTCCAAGCGGGAGGAAGTAATGAGCAGTTCTTC
CASSVQAGGSNEQFF
>TRBV6-5|TRBJ2-3|TRBD2|.
TGTGCCAGCAGCCCGCGGGAGGGCCTTAGCACAGATACGCAGTATTTT
CASSPREGLSTDTQYF
>TRBV7-2|TRBJ1-1|.|.
TGTGCCAGCAGCCCCCGGGGTCTCGCTGGGACTGAAGCTTTCTTT
CASSPRGLAGTEAFF
>TRBV12-3/TRBV12-4|TRBJ2-4|.|.
TGTGCCAGCAGTCGGTCTACAGGGAATGCGGCCAAAAACATTCAGTACTTC
CASSRSTGNAAKNIQYF
>TRBV28|TRBJ2-1|TRBD2|.
TGTGCCAGCACCCTCACTAGCGGGAGGGCTAGCTCCTACAATGAGCAGTTCTTC
CASTLTSGRASSYNEQFF
>TRBV6-1|TRBJ1-2|.|.
TGTGCCAGCAGTGAACAGCGCTGGTCGGGCTATGGCTACACCTTC
CASSEQRWSGYGYTF
>TRBV5-1|TRBJ2-3|.|.
TGCGCCAGCAGCTTGTGGCGGCGGGGTTTAAGCACAGATACGCAGTATTTT
CASSLWRRGLSTDTQYF
>TRBV13|TRBJ2-1|.|.
TGTGCCAGCAGCCCAGAGTTGGCTAGCTCCTACAATGAGCAGTTCTTC
CASSPELASSYNEQFF
>TRBV29-1|TRBJ2-1|.|.
TGCAGCGTTGCTCCCAGGGTTACCCGGCCCAATGAGCAGTTCTTC
CSVAPRVTRPNEQFF
>TRBV20-1|TRBJ2-3|TRBD2|.
TGCAGTGCTAGAGCTCCGAGCGGGAGATCAGCAGATACGCAGTATTTT
CSARAPSGRSADTQYF
>TRBV7-2|TRBJ2-7|.|.
TGTGCCAGCAGCTTAGCGGGAGGACTTCCCTACGAGCAGTACTTC
CASSLAGGLPYEQYF
>TRBV27|TRBJ2-2|TRBD2|.
TGTGCCAGTACCAGCGGGAGGGTGCTCGGGGCCGGGGAGCTGTTTTTT
CASTSGRVLGAGELFF
>TRBV11-2|TRBJ1-5|.|.
TGTGCCAGCAGCTTGGGCGGAGTCTATAGCAATCAGCCCCAGCATTTT
CASSLGGVYSNQPQHF